The 28 T cell receptor beta chains below all came from one sample that was sequenced in a study of T cell responses to AZD1222 COVID-19 vaccine. Only in-frame clones appear in the TCRdb table, and some are missing; sequencing was by immunoSEQ multiplex PCR. The sample includes about 140,000 clones, 88% of them seen just once. The sequences come from peripheral blood, collected 28 days after the second dose of the MenACWY control vaccine. The receptor source for this set is an adult who received the MenACWY meningococcal vaccine as a control.

The rearrangement links TRBV9 to TRBJ2-1; D call uncertain. CDR1 is SGDLS and CDR2 is YYNGEE in the germline V gene. V lost 0 bases and J lost 0, with 7 bases in between. The CDR3 contains 15 residues. CDR3 sequence: CASSVVSVSYNEQFF. The CDR3 DNA reads TGTGCCAGCAGCGTAGTGTCGGTCTCCTACAATGAGCAGTTCTTC.

The gene calls are TRBV12-3 or TRBV12-4 and TRBJ2-7; D may correspond to TRBD1 or TRBD2 (6 bases each). Trimming removed 3 bases from V and 2 bases from J, with 8 bases in between. There are 13 residues in the CDR3. The CDR3 bases are TGTGCCAGCAGTTTGGGGGGCCCCTACGAGCAGTACTTC. It specifies CASSLGGPYEQYF.

The chain is built from TRBV3-1 (or the pseudogene TRBV3-2) and TRBJ2-5, with D hard to call. The V end lost 1 base, the J end lost 5 bases, and 14 bases lay between the germline ends. CDR1 and CDR2 from the germline V gene are LGHDT and YNNKEL (reference sequence). This CDR3 spans 15 amino acids. The CDR3 is CASSQALPGRETQYF. The CDR3 bases are TGTGCCAGCAGCCAAGCGCTCCCTGGTAGGGAGACCCAGTACTTC.

The CDR3 bases are TGCGCCAGCAGCCAAGGTATGGGTTTTGGCAATGAGCAGTTCTTC. Translating gives CASSQGMGFGNEQFF. V and J are TRBV4-3 and TRBJ2-1; D call uncertain. Looked up from germline, CDR1 is LGHNA and CDR2 is YSLEER. The CDR3 contains 15 residues. The V end lost 1 base, the J end lost 6 bases, and 13 bases lay between the germline ends.

The CDR3 DNA sequence: TGTGCCAGCAGCTTAGCTTACCGGGGACAGGATAACTATGGCTACACCTTC. It specifies CASSLAYRGQDNYGYTF. V usage is TRBV7-2 and J usage is TRBJ1-2; 8 bases map to TRBD1. Germline V gene data show CDR1 as SGHTA and CDR2 as FQGNSA. The CDR3 consists of 17 residues. J lost 1 base, V lost 0 bases, and 7 bases had no gene match.

V usage is TRBV24-1 and J usage is TRBJ1-2; D is unresolved. V shed 6 bases and J shed 6 bases, with 13 bases lying between them. Germline values: CDR1 KGHDR, CDR2 SFDVKD. The CDR3 has 13 residues. CDR3 sequence reads: CATSLSKGHGYTF. The CDR3 DNA sequence: TGTGCCACCAGTCTATCGAAAGGGCATGGCTACACCTTC.

This clone was recorded only once. The chain combines TRBV6-2 or TRBV6-3 with TRBJ2-2, with D perhaps assigned TRBD1 or TRBD2 (5 bases each). Trimming shortened V by 4 bases and J by 6 bases, and 18 bases separated the two germline ends. This CDR3 has 16 residues. Germline assignment: CDR1 MNHEY and CDR2 SVGEGT. The DNA for the CDR3 is TGTGCCAGCAGTTCCGCCGGGACCGGCGTGGCCGGGGAGCTGTTTTTT. It encodes CASSSAGTGVAGELFF.

V is TRBV5-5 and J is TRBJ2-7; TRBD2 matches 9 bases. This CDR3 has 15 amino acids. V lost 1 base to trimming and J lost 4 bases; unmatched junction nucleotides: 6. The germline V gene has CDR1 SGHKS and CDR2 YYEKEE (reference sequence). This chain's CDR3 is CASSLIGTSRYEQYF. The CDR3 DNA sequence: TGTGCCAGCAGCTTGATAGGGACTAGCAGGTACGAGCAGTACTTC.

The genes are TRBV7-2 and TRBJ2-5, with D possibly TRBD1 on 7 matching bases. Trimming cost V 8 bases and J 1 base, with 17 bases left between them. CDR1 SGHTA and CDR2 FQGNSA come from the germline V gene. The CDR3 extends over 15 amino acids. The CDR3 sequence: CASSKRRGPQETQYF. The DNA for the CDR3 is TGTGCCAGCTCTAAAAGGAGGGGGCCCCAAGAGACCCAGTACTTC.

This sequence joins TRBV7-2 and TRBJ2-3; either TRBD1 or TRBD2 may supply D (5 bases each). This CDR3 has 14 amino acids. Germline CDR1 reads SGHTA; CDR2 reads FQGNSA. The V end lost 4 bases, the J end lost 5 bases, and 13 bases lay between the germline ends. The CDR3 here is CASSSRGYLDTQYF. CDR3 bases: TGTGCCAGCAGCTCTCGGGGCTACCTAGATACGCAGTATTTT.

The chain employs TRBV5-6 and TRBJ1-2; D is ambiguous. V gave up 2 bases and J gave up 2 bases, with 13 bases separating them. The CDR3 totals 15 residues. Germline-derived CDR1 and CDR2 are SGHDT and YYEEEE. CDR3: CASSFPGGSNYGYTF. CDR3 sequence (DNA): TGTGCCAGCAGCTTCCCCGGTGGCTCCAACTATGGCTACACCTTC. Supplemented by reference TRBV5-6 and TRBJ1-2, the full variable domain reads DAGVTQSPTHLIKTRGQQVTLRCSPKSGHDTVSWYQQALGQGPQFIFQYYEEEERQRGNFPDRFSGHQFPNYSSELNVNALLLGDSALYLCASSFPGGSNYGYTFGSGTRLTVV.

The chain joins TRBV28 to TRBJ2-3; D uncertain. Germline values: CDR1 MDHEN, CDR2 SYDVKM. Trimming left V 6 bases short and J 1 base short, with 11 bases between. This CDR3 has 14 amino acids. The CDR3, as DNA: TGTGCCAGCAGCCTCGGGTTCGGCACAGATACGCAGTATTTT. Protein product: CASSLGFGTDTQYF.

This clone was observed a single time. This chain links TRBV7-9 with TRBJ1-1; 10 nucleotides line up with TRBD1. CDR1 and CDR2 (germline): SEHNR, FQNEAQ (reference sequence). This CDR3 is 14 amino acids long. V lost 2 bases and J lost 6; bases outside the gene matches: 3. The CDR3 region is CASSLSGQGAEAFF. In DNA form, the CDR3 reads TGTGCCAGCAGCTTATCCGGACAGGGGGCTGAAGCTTTCTTT.

V usage is TRBV15 and J usage is TRBJ2-4; no clear D gene. The germline V gene has CDR1 LNHNV and CDR2 YYDKDF (reference sequence). CDR3 length equals 17 residues. The ends were cut back, 0 bases at V and 0 bases at J, with 12 bases in the middle. CDR3 in amino acids: CATSRDHARLAKNIQYF. The CDR3 nucleotides are TGTGCCACCAGCAGAGATCATGCGAGGCTAGCCAAAAACATTCAGTACTTC.

J is TRBJ1-5 and V is TRBV5-8; D gene ambiguous. The CDR3 has 14 amino acids. The germline V gene has CDR1 SGHTS and CDR2 YDEGEE. V lost 1 base and J 2 bases, leaving 7 bases between the germline ends. The CDR3 loop is CASSLLWGNQPQHF. In DNA form, the CDR3 reads TGTGCCAGCAGCTTGTTGTGGGGCAATCAGCCCCAGCATTTT.

The rearrangement uses TRBV4-1 and TRBJ1-6, with D uncertain. The V and J ends lost 0 bases and 7 bases respectively, with 13 bases between them. The germline gives CDR1 MGHRA, CDR2 YSYEKL. There are 16 residues in the CDR3. This CDR3 reads CASSQESQLGNSPLHF. The CDR3, as DNA: TGCGCCAGCAGCCAAGAAAGTCAGCTGGGGAATTCACCCCTCCACTTT.

This chain connects TRBV4-2 to TRBJ1-1; 7 bases match TRBD1. The J segment lost 4 bases and the V segment lost 4 bases, leaving 12 bases of the junction unmatched. The germline V gene has CDR1 LGHNA and CDR2 YNFKEQ. The CDR3 loop spans 16 amino acids. The CDR3 bases are TGTGCCAGCAGCCCAGGGGGTTGGGGGACGGTCACTGAAGCTTTCTTT. As protein: CASSPGGWGTVTEAFF.

V usage is TRBV5-4 and J usage is TRBJ1-4; D is possibly TRBD1 (6 bases). This CDR3 contains 14 residues. V gave up 0 bases and J gave up 3 bases, with 6 bases separating them. Looked up from germline, CDR1 is SGHNT and CDR2 is YYREEE (reference sequence). In nucleotides, the CDR3 is TGTGCCAGCAGCTTGGCAGGGGCTAATGAAAAACTGTTTTTT. This translates into CASSLAGANEKLFF.

For the CDR3, the DNA is TGCGCCAGCAGGCAGGACAGGGGAGGGAATCAGCCCCAGCATTTT. Protein product: CASRQDRGGNQPQHF. The chain recombines TRBV4-1 with TRBJ1-5, with 9 bases that match TRBD1. The CDR3 loop spans 15 amino acids. Germline CDR1 reads MGHRA; CDR2 reads YSYEKL. V trimming: 6 bases; J trimming: 4 bases; junction bases outside the gene matches: 7.

The V and J genes are TRBV18 and TRBJ1-6; no reliable D call. The germline V gene encodes CDR1 KGHSH and CDR2 LQKENI. Trimming pared 2 bases from V and 10 bases from J, leaving 21 bases between. The CDR3 runs 17 residues. The CDR3 region has the DNA TGTGCCAGCTCACCAGGGAGCGAAGGGTGGGCCCAATCACCCCTCCACTTT. As protein: CASSPGSEGWAQSPLHF.

The chain's CDR3 is CASSQEISAQNTEAFF. CDR3 DNA sequence: TGCGCCAGCAGCCAAGAAATTTCTGCCCAGAACACTGAAGCTTTCTTT. This chain joins TRBV4-1 and TRBJ1-1; D gene ambiguous. CDR3 length: 16 residues. The germline V and J ends were trimmed by 0 bases and 1 base, with 12 bases remaining between them. CDR1 is MGHRA and CDR2 is YSYEKL in the germline V gene.

J is TRBJ1-2 and V is TRBV13, with D possibly matching TRBD1 (6 bases). Trimming took 5 bases from V and 3 from J, leaving 10 bases between them. The CDR3 is made up of 13 amino acids. The germline CDR1 and CDR2 sequences are PRHDT and FYEKMQ (reference sequence). This CDR3 is CASSRTVDYGYTF. The CDR3 nucleotides read TGTGCCAGCAGCCGGACAGTCGACTATGGCTACACCTTC. Looking up the rest from reference TRBV13 and TRBJ1-2 gives the full variable domain: AAGVIQSPRHLIKEKRETATLKCYPIPRHDTVYWYQQGPGQDPQFLISFYEKMQSDKGSIPDRFSAQQFSDYHSELNMSSLELGDSALYFCASSRTVDYGYTFGSGTRLTVV.

As concerns this clone: One junction end does not reproduce the germline sequence, and a read error may be involved. The chain carries TRBV6-4 and TRBJ1-1, with TRBD1 as a possible D gene (5 bases). The CDR3 is 12 residues long. CDR1 is MRHNA, CDR2 SNTAGT, per germline. This CDR3 reads CPLRGEGTEAFF. CDR3 nucleotides: TGCCCTTTGCGGGGCGAAGGCACTGAAGCTTTCTTT.

The rearrangement joins TRBV5-1 to TRBJ2-7; maybe TRBD1 (6 bases). The CDR3 extends over 12 amino acids. Germline CDR1 and CDR2: SGHRS and YFSETQ. Trimming left V 1 base short and J 5 bases short, with 7 bases between. The CDR3 coding sequence is TGCGCCAGCAGCTTGCAGGGGCACGAGCAGTACTTC. This gives the protein CASSLQGHEQYF.

The rearrangement links TRBV18 to TRBJ1-5; D gene ambiguous. Trimming cost V 3 bases and J 3 bases, with 12 bases left between them. The germline CDR1 and CDR2 sequences are KGHSH and LQKENI. The CDR3 extends over 15 amino acids. The CDR3 region is CASSPGQAFNQPQHF. In DNA, the CDR3 is TGTGCCAGCTCACCCGGGCAAGCATTCAATCAGCCCCAGCATTTT.

The rearrangement joins TRBV7-8 to TRBJ1-6, with 7 positions matching TRBD1. The germline V gene has CDR1 SGHVS and CDR2 FQNEAQ. The CDR3 consists of 14 residues. Trimming removed 6 bases from V and 6 bases from J; junction bases left unmatched: 5. The CDR3 here is CASRPRGVNSPLHF. The CDR3 DNA sequence: TGTGCCAGCAGGCCCAGGGGGGTTAATTCACCCCTCCACTTT. Drawing the rest from reference TRBV7-8 and TRBJ1-6, the complete variable domain is GAGVSQSPRYKVAKRGQDVALRCDPISGHVSLFWYQQALGQGPEFLTYFQNEAQLDKSGLPSDRFFAERPEGSVSTLKIQRTQQEDSAVYLCASRPRGVNSPLHFGNGTRLTVT.

To note about this clone: The sample carries other DNA sequences with the same CDR3. The chain employs TRBV7-3 and TRBJ2-5, with TRBD1 matching 9 bases. Per germline, CDR1 SGHTA and CDR2 FQGTGA. The CDR3 contains 13 residues. The V gene end was trimmed by 5 bases and the J gene end by 5 bases; junction bases not matched to a gene: 3. CDR3 in amino acids: CASSLGQGETQYF. The CDR3 DNA reads as TGTGCCAGCAGCCTTGGACAGGGGGAGACCCAGTACTTC.

V usage is TRBV9 and J usage is TRBJ1-6, with TRBD1 matching 8 bases. The trim removed 3 bases at V and 7 bases at J, leaving 12 bases unmatched. CDR3 length equals 17 residues. From germline, CDR1 is SGDLS and CDR2 YYNGEE. CDR3 region: CASSGNIRGQRNSPLHF. DNA of the CDR3: TGTGCCAGCAGCGGGAACATCAGGGGGCAAAGGAATTCACCCCTCCACTTT.